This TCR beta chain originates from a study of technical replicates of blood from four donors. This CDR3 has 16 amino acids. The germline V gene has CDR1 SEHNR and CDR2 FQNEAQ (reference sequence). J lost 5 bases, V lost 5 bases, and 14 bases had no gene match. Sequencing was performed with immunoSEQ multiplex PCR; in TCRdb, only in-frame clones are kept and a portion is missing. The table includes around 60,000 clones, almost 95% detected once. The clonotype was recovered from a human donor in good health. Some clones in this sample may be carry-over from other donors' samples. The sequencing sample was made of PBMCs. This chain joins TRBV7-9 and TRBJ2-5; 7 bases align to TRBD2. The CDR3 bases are TGTGCCAGCAGCCCCCTCCCTAGGGACTATCAGGAGACCCAGTACTTC. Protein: CASSPLPRDYQETQYF.